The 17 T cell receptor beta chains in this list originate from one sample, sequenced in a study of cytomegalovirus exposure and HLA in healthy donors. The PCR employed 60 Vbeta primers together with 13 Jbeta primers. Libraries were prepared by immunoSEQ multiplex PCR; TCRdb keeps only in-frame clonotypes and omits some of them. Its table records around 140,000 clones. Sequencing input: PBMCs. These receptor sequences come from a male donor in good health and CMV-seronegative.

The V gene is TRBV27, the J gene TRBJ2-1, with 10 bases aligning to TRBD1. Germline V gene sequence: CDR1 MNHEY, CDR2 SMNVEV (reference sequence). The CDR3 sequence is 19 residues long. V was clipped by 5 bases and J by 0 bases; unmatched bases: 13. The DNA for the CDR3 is TGTGCCAGCAGTCCCGTAGGGGGACAGGGGCTGAGCTCCTACAATGAGCAGTTCTTC. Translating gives CASSPVGGQGLSSYNEQFF.

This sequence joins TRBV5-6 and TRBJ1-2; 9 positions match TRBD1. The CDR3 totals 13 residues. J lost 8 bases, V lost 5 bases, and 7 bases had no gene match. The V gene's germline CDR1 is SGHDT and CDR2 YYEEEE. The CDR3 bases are TGTGCCAGCAGTTGGGACAGGGCCGAGGGCTACACCTTC. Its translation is CASSWDRAEGYTF.

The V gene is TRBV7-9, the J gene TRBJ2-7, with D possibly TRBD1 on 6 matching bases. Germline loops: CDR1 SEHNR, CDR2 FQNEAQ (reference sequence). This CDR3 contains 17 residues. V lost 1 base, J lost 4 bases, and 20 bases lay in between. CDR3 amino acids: CASSLVGGQLKRYEQYF. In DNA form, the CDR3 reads TGTGCCAGCAGCTTAGTTGGGGGACAACTCAAGAGGTACGAGCAGTACTTC.

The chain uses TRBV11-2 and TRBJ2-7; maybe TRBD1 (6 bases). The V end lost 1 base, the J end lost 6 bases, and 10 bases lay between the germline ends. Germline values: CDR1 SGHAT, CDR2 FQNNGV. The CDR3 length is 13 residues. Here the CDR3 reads CASSLGAGAEQYF. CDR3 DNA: TGTGCCAGCAGCTTAGGGGCAGGGGCCGAGCAGTACTTC.

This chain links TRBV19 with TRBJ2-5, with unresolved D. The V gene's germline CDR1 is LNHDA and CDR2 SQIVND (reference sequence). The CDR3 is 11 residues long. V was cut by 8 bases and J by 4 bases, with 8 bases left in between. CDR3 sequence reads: CASALGETQYF. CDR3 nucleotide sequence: TGTGCCAGTGCCCTAGGAGAGACCCAGTACTTC. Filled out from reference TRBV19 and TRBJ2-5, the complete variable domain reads DGGITQSPKYLFRKEGQNVTLSCEQNLNHDAMYWYRQDPGQGLRLIYYSQIVNDFQKGDIAEGYSVSREKKESFPLTVTSAQKNPTAFYLCASALGETQYFGPGTRLLVL.

The CDR3 coding sequence is TGTGCCTGGAGTGTACTGGAGCGGGAGAAGGACGAGCAGTACTTC. It specifies CAWSVLEREKDEQYF. The chain couples TRBV30 to TRBJ2-7; 8 nucleotides align to TRBD2. CDR3 size: 15 residues. V lost 0 bases, J lost 5 bases, and 9 bases stayed unmatched. The V gene's germline CDR1 is GTSNPN and CDR2 SVGIG (reference sequence).

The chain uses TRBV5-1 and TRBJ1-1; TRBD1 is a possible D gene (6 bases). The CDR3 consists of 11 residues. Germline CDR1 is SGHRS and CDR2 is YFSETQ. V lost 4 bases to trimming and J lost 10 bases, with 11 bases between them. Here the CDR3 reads CASSHGGPAFF. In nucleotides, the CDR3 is TGCGCCAGCAGCCACGGGGGGCCAGCTTTCTTT.

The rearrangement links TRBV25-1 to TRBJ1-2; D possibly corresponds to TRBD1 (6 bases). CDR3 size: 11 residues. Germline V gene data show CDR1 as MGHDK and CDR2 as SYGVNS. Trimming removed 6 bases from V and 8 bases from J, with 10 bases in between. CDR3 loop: CASRRGGGYTF. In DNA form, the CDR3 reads TGTGCCAGCAGAAGGGGGGGCGGCTACACCTTC.

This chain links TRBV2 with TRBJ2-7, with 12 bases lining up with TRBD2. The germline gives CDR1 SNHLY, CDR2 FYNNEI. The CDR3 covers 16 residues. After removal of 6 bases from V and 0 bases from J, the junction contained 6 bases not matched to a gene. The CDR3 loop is CASRMTSGGFSYEQYF. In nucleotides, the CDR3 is TGTGCCAGCAGGATGACTAGCGGGGGCTTCTCCTACGAGCAGTACTTC.

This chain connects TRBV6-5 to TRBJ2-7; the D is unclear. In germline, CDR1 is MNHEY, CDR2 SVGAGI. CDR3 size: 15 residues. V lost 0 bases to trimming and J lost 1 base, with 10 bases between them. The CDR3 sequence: CASSYSPARSYEQYF. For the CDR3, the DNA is TGTGCCAGCAGTTACTCACCAGCGCGATCCTACGAGCAGTACTTC.

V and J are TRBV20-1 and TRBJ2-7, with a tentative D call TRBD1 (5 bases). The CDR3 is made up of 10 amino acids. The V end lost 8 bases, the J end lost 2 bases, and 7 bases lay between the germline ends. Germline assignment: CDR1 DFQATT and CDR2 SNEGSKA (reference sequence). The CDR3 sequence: CSIGAYEQYF. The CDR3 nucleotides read TGCAGTATAGGGGCCTACGAGCAGTACTTC.

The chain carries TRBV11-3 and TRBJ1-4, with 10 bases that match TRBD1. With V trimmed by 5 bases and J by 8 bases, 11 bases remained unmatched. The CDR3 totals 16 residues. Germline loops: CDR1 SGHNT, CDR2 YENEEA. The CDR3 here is CASSPDRGRGQEKLFF. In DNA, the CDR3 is TGTGCCAGCAGCCCTGACAGGGGGCGCGGACAGGAAAAACTGTTTTTT.

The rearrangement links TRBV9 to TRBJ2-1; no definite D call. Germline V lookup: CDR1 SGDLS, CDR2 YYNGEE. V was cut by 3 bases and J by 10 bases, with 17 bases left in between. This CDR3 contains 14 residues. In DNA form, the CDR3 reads TGTGCCAGCAGCGGAGTCGGCACCGCGAGGGAGCAGTTCTTC. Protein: CASSGVGTAREQFF.

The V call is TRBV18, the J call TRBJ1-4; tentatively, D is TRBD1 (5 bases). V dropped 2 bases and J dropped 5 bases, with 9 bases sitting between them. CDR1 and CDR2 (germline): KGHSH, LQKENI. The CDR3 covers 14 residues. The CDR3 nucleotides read TGTGCCAGCTCACCAATGGCAGGGAATGAAAAACTGTTTTTT. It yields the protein CASSPMAGNEKLFF.

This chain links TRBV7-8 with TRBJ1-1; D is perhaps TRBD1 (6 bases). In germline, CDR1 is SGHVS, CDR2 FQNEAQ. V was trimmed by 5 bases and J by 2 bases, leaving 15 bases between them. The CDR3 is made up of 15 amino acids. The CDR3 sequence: CASSTPGHFNTEAFF. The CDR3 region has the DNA TGTGCCAGCAGCACACCGGGACACTTTAACACTGAAGCTTTCTTT. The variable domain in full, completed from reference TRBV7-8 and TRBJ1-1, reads GAGVSQSPRYKVAKRGQDVALRCDPISGHVSLFWYQQALGQGPEFLTYFQNEAQLDKSGLPSDRFFAERPEGSVSTLKIQRTQQEDSAVYLCASSTPGHFNTEAFFGQGTRLTVV.

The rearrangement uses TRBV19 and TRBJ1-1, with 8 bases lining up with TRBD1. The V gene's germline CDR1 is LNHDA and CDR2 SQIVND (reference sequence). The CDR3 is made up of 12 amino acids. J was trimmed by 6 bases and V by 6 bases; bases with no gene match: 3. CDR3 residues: CASSQGASEAFF. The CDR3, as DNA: TGTGCCAGTAGCCAGGGGGCCTCTGAAGCTTTCTTT.

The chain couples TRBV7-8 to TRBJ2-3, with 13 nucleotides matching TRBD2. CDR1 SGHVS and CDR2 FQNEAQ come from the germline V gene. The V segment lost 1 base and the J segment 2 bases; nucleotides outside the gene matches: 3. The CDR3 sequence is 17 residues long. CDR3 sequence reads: CASSLEGTSGVTDTQYF. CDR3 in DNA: TGTGCCAGCAGCTTAGAAGGGACTAGCGGGGTCACAGATACGCAGTATTTT.